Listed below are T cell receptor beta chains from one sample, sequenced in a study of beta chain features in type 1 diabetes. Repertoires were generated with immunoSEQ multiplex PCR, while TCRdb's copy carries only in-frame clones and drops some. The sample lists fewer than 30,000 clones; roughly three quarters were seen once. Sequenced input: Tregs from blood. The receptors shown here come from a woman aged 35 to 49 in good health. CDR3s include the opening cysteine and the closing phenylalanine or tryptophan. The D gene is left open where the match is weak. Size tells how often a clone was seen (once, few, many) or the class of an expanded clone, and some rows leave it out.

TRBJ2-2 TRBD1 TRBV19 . TGTGCCAGTAGGGGGGACAGGAACACCGGGGAGCTGTTTTTT CASRGDRNTGELFF
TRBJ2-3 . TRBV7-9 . TGTGCCAGCACCCCCTCGGGTAATACGCAGTATTTT CASTPSGNTQYF
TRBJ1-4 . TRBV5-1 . TGCGCCAGCAGCTTGGCTGGAACAGGAGCATCTAATGAAAAACTGTTTTTT CASSLAGTGASNEKLFF
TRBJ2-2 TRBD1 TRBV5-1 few TGCGCCAGCAGTGTTCAGGGGGATACCACCGGGGAGCTGTTTTTT CASSVQGDTTGELFF
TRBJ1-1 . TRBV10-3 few TGTGCCATCAGTGAAGTTCAGGGAAACACTGAAGCTTTCTTT CAISEVQGNTEAFF
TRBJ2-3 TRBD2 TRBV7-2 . TGTGCCAGCAGCTTAGGGATATTAGCGGGGGGTCCAGTCACAGATACGCAGTATTTT CASSLGILAGGPVTDTQYF
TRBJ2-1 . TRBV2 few TGTGCCAGCAGTGTCTGGGCCCCCTACAATGAGCAGTTCTTC CASSVWAPYNEQFF
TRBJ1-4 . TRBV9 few TGTGCCAGCAGCGCTGCTCACTCGGCCCCAGGGGAAAAACTGTTTTTT CASSAAHSAPGEKLFF
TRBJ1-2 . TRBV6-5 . TGTGCCAGCAGTTACTCGGAGGGTGCCCCATATGGCTACACCTTC CASSYSEGAPYGYTF
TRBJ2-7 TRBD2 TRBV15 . TGTGCCACCAGCAGGGGGGGGACTCCTGCTTGGGACGAGCAGTACTTC CATSRGGTPAWDEQYF
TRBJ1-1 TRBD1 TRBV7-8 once TGTGCCAGCAGCTTACGGACAGGGTTGAACACTGAAGCTTTCTTT CASSLRTGLNTEAFF
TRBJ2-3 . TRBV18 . TGTGCCAGCTCACTAAGACTCCCGCGCAACACAGATACGCAGTATTTT CASSLRLPRNTDTQYF
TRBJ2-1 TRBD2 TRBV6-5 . TGTGCCAGCACCCCTAGCGGGGGGGCTGAGCAGTTCTTC CASTPSGGAEQFF
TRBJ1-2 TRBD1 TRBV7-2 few TGTGCCAGCAGCGCGACAGGGGGCGACTATGGCTACACCTTC CASSATGGDYGYTF
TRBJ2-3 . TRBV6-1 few TGTGCCAGCAGTTCCCCCCCGAGGACAGATACGCAGTATTTT CASSSPPRTDTQYF
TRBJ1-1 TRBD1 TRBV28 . TGTGCCAGCAGGACCAGGGGGCAGGACACTGAAGCTTTCTTT CASRTRGQDTEAFF
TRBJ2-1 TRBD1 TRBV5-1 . TGCGCCAGCAGCTTGGTACAGGGGGCGGTCAATGAGCAGTTCTTC CASSLVQGAVNEQFF
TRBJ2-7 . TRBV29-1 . TGCAGCGTTCTCCCTTGGTACGGCGAGCAGTACTTC CSVLPWYGEQYF
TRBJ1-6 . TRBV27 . TGTGCCAGCAGTTTGACGGGAGTTGATTCACCCCTCCACTTT CASSLTGVDSPLHF
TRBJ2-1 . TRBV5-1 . TGCGCCAGCGCATTTGGGACACTTTACAATGAGCAGTTCTTC CASAFGTLYNEQFF
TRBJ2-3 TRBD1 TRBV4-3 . TGCGCCAGCAGCCTTCTACAGGGGACGCTCACAGATACGCAGTATTTT CASSLLQGTLTDTQYF
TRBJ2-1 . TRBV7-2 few TGTGCCAGCAGGGCGGGGAGCTCCTACAATGAGCAGTTCTTC CASRAGSSYNEQFF
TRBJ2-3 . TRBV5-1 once TGCGCCAGCAGCCCCCAGGGTTTGGGCACAGATACGCAGTATTTT CASSPQGLGTDTQYF
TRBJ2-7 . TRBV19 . TGTGCCAGTCGGTCCGGGGGATTGAACGAGCAGTACTTC CASRSGGLNEQYF
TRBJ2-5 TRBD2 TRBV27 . TGTGCCAGCAGTTTACTGGGTAGCGGGGTCCAAGAGACCCAGTACTTC CASSLLGSGVQETQYF
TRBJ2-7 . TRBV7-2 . TGTGCCAGCAGCTTGGAAGGAGGCAACTACGAGCAGTACTTC CASSLEGGNYEQYF
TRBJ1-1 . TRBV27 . TGTGCCAGCACAAGAACTGTGGACACTGAAGCTTTCTTT CASTRTVDTEAFF
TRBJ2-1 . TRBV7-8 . TGTGCCAGCAGCTTAGCTCGGCTTTCTAGGTACAATGAGCAGTTCTTC CASSLARLSRYNEQFF
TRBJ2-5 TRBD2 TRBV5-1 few TGCGCCAGCAGCCGGGTCCAGCGGGGGGCTCAAGAGACCCAGTACTTC CASSRVQRGAQETQYF
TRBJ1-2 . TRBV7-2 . TGTGCCAGCAGCTTAGACCCTAGGTATGGCTACACCTTC CASSLDPRYGYTF
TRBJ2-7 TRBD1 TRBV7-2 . TGTGCCAGCAGCTTGGACAGGGGGAGCCGCGAGCAGTACTTC CASSLDRGSREQYF
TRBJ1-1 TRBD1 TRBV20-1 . TGCAGTGCTAGAAGGGGGCGCGAAGCTTTCTTT CSARRGREAFF
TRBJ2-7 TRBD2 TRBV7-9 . TGTGCCAGCAGCCCGGGACTACTACGGGAGCAGTACTTC CASSPGLLREQYF
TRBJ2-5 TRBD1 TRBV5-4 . TGTGCCAGCAGCCCGCGGACAGGGCCCCAAGAGACCCAGTACTTC CASSPRTGPQETQYF
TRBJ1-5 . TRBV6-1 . TGTGCCAGCACCAGAACCGCGGGGGTCGGTCAGCCCCAGCATTTT CASTRTAGVGQPQHF
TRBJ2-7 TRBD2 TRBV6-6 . TGTGCCAGCAGTCCTTTCCGACTAGCGGGGTTCTACGAGCAGTACTTC CASSPFRLAGFYEQYF
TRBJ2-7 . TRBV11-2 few TGTGCCAGCGGCCGTGACTACGAGCAGTACTTC CASGRDYEQYF
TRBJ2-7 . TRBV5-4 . TGTGCCAGCAGCTTGGTCAACTCCTACGAGCAGTACTTC CASSLVNSYEQYF
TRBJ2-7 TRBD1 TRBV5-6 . TGTGCCAGCAGCTTCCTGGGACAGGGGGATTACGAGCAGTACTTC CASSFLGQGDYEQYF
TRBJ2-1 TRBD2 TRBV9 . TGTGCCAGCAGCGCCACCGGGACTAGCGGGGAGAATGAGCAGTTCTTC CASSATGTSGENEQFF
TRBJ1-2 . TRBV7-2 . TGTGCCAGCAGCCAGACAGACTTCAACTATGGCTACACCTTC CASSQTDFNYGYTF
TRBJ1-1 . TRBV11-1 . TGTGCCAGCAGCTTATTATCGGGGACTGAAGCTTTCTTT CASSLLSGTEAFF
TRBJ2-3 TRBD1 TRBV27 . TGTGCCAGCAGTTACAGGACAGGGGTTGATACGCAGTATTTT CASSYRTGVDTQYF
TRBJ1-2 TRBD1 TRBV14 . TGTGCCAGCAGCTCTAACAGGGGTGGCTACACCTTC CASSSNRGGYTF
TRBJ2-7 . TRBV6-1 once TGTGCCAGCAGTGAGACAGTCTTCTACGAGCAGTACTTC CASSETVFYEQYF
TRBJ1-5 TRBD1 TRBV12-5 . TGTGCTAGTGGTTCGGGGACAGGCAGAGGGAGCAATCAGCCCCAGCATTTT CASGSGTGRGSNQPQHF
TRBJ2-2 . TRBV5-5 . TGTGCCAGCAGCTTGGGAGCGGCGGGGACCGGGGAGCTGTTTTTT CASSLGAAGTGELFF
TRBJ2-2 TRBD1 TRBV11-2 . TGTGCCAGCAGCTACTCCGGGACAGGGGGCACCGGGGAGCTGTTTTTT CASSYSGTGGTGELFF
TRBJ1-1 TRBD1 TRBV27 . TGTGCCAGCAGTTACTACAGGGGTGAAGCTTTCTTT CASSYYRGEAFF
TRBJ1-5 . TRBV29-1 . TGCAGCGTTGGCAGGGGAAGCAATCAGCCCCAGCATTTT CSVGRGSNQPQHF
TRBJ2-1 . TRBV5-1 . TGCGCCAGCAGCTTGACGCCGAGCTCCTACAATGAGCAGTTCTTC CASSLTPSSYNEQFF
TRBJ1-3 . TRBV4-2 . TGTGCCAGCAGCCAGAACAGAGACTCTGGAAACACCATATATTTT CASSQNRDSGNTIYF